These 31 T cell receptor beta chains were all obtained from the same sample, sequenced in a study of cytomegalovirus exposure and HLA in healthy donors. PCR employed 60 Vbeta and 13 Jbeta primers. TCRdb's copy holds only in-frame clones and misses some; the assay was immunoSEQ multiplex PCR. The repertoire holds approximately 180,000 clones, with 70% to 85% as singletons. Sequences were obtained from PBMCs. These receptor sequences come from a human donor in good health.

The chain is built from TRBV15 and TRBJ2-2, with 8 bases matching TRBD1. The trim removed 1 base at V and 5 bases at J, leaving 6 bases unmatched. Germline V gives CDR1 LNHNV, CDR2 YYDKDF (reference sequence). This CDR3 contains 16 residues. CDR3 protein: CATSRGGQGLTGELFF. The DNA of the CDR3 is TGTGCCACCAGCAGAGGTGGACAGGGCCTAACCGGGGAGCTGTTTTTT.

V is TRBV2 and J is TRBJ1-3, with 10 bases fitting TRBD1. After removal of 9 bases from V and 3 bases from J, the junction contained 8 bases not matched to a gene. Germline CDR1 SNHLY, CDR2 FYNNEI. This CDR3 contains 15 residues. CDR3 loop: CASNPTGGFGNTIYF. The DNA for the CDR3 is TGTGCCAGTAACCCGACAGGGGGCTTTGGAAACACCATATATTTT.

This chain's CDR3 is CASRTGPLDGYTF. The CDR3 DNA reads as TGTGCCAGCAGGACAGGGCCCCTTGATGGCTACACCTTC. The rearrangement links TRBV6-5 to TRBJ1-2, with 7 nucleotides matching TRBD1. The CDR3 extends over 13 amino acids. The V and J ends lost 6 bases and 6 bases, in that order; junction bases with no gene match: 7. CDR1 MNHEY and CDR2 SVGAGI come from the germline V gene.

CDR3 residues: CASSPRSYWGQRNSPLHF. As DNA, the CDR3 is TGTGCCAGCTCACCAAGATCTTATTGGGGACAGAGGAATTCACCCCTCCACTTT. This chain connects TRBV18 to TRBJ1-6, with 7 bases identical to TRBD1. Germline-derived CDR1 and CDR2 are KGHSH and LQKENI. The CDR3 has 18 residues. Germline trimming cut 2 bases from V and 7 bases from J; bases unmatched to any gene: 14.

CDR3 residues: CASSSGLAGGYEQYF. CDR3 in DNA: TGTGCCAGCAGCTCCGGACTAGCGGGGGGGTACGAGCAGTACTTC. The chain has TRBV7-2 and TRBJ2-7; 15 bases align to TRBD2. With 4 bases clipped from V and 4 bases from J, the junction kept 2 bases outside the gene matches. Germline V gene sequence: CDR1 SGHTA, CDR2 FQGNSA. The length of the CDR3 is 15 residues.

This clone appeared a few times. The rearrangement uses TRBV6-6 and TRBJ1-1; perhaps TRBD1 as D (6 bases). The germline gives CDR1 MNHNY, CDR2 SVGAGI (reference sequence). The V gene lost 3 bases and the J gene lost 2 bases, with 13 bases spanning the gap. The length of the CDR3 is 15 residues. CDR3 amino acids: CASSYEWTANTEAFF. CDR3 DNA sequence: TGTGCCAGCAGTTATGAGTGGACAGCTAACACTGAAGCTTTCTTT.

The chain couples TRBV6-5 to TRBJ1-2; 8 bases align to TRBD1. Trimming removed 2 bases from V and 2 bases from J; junction bases left unmatched: 7. Germline CDR1 reads MNHEY; CDR2 reads SVGAGI. The CDR3 has 16 residues. This chain's CDR3 is CASSYTTGALNYGYTF. As DNA, the CDR3 is TGTGCCAGCAGTTACACGACAGGGGCCCTAAACTATGGCTACACCTTC.

This clone appeared once. The rearrangement links TRBV18 to TRBJ2-7; tentatively, D is TRBD1 (6 bases). CDR1 and CDR2 from the germline V gene are KGHSH and LQKENI. The germline V and J ends were trimmed by 3 bases and 2 bases, with 14 bases remaining between them. This CDR3 region has 15 residues. In nucleotides, the CDR3 is TGTGCCAGCTCACCCGGGACAAATACCGCCTACGAGCAGTACTTC. Translation gives CASSPGTNTAYEQYF.

The gene calls are TRBV19 and TRBJ2-3, with 7 positions matching TRBD2. J lost 0 bases, V lost 5 bases, and 5 bases had no gene match. The CDR3 is made up of 15 amino acids. Germline CDR1 LNHDA, CDR2 SQIVND (reference sequence). The CDR3 here is CASSSGLVSTDTQYF. The CDR3 bases are TGTGCCAGTAGTTCTGGACTAGTGAGCACAGATACGCAGTATTTT.

V and J are TRBV28 and TRBJ2-6; tentatively, D is TRBD1 (6 bases). Germline V CDR1 and CDR2: MDHEN, SYDVKM. This CDR3 is built from 18 residues. Trimming took off 5 bases at V and 0 bases at J, with 17 bases between the two ends. The CDR3 protein is CASSVQGFRSSGANVLTF. The CDR3 nucleotides read TGTGCCAGCAGTGTACAGGGTTTTCGTTCCTCTGGGGCCAACGTCCTGACTTTC.

The CDR3 DNA follows: TGTGCCAGCAGTGCTAATGAGGGCTACACCTTC. Its protein is CASSANEGYTF. The chain has TRBV6-5 and TRBJ1-2; D gene ambiguous. Germline CDR1 MNHEY, CDR2 SVGAGI. The CDR3 has 11 amino acids. Trimming took 5 bases from V and 8 from J, leaving 9 bases between them.

This clone was picked up one time. The chain couples TRBV11-2 to TRBJ1-1; the D is unclear. V gave up 4 bases and J gave up 5 bases, with 11 bases separating them. Germline V gene data show CDR1 as SGHAT and CDR2 as FQNNGV. The CDR3 contains 13 residues. This CDR3 is CASSSEGGTEAFF. The DNA for the CDR3 is TGTGCCAGCAGCTCGGAAGGAGGGACTGAAGCTTTCTTT.

This clone was detected a few times. The chain is built from TRBV5-1 and TRBJ1-1; TRBD1 is a possible D gene (5 bases). The germline gives CDR1 SGHRS, CDR2 YFSETQ. The CDR3 runs to 14 residues. V dropped 4 bases and J dropped 5 bases, with 15 bases sitting between them. The CDR3 bases are TGCGCCAGCAGCCCCCTCGGGGGGGATACTGAAGCTTTCTTT. Its protein is CASSPLGGDTEAFF.

The V gene is TRBV9, the J gene TRBJ1-5; 7 nucleotides match TRBD1. Per germline, CDR1 SGDLS and CDR2 YYNGEE. The CDR3 consists of 13 residues. The ends lost 3 bases at V and 7 bases at J; junction bases unmatched: 4. CDR3: CASSAGQDQPQHF. The CDR3 nucleotides are TGTGCCAGCAGCGCCGGACAGGACCAGCCCCAGCATTTT.

V and J are TRBV4-1 and TRBJ2-7; no clear D. V lost 3 bases to trimming and J lost 2 bases, with 11 bases between them. Per germline, CDR1 MGHRA and CDR2 YSYEKL. This CDR3 region has 14 residues. The CDR3 DNA is TGCGCCAGCAGCCAGACCCGCGGTCCCTACGAGCAGTACTTC. Translation gives CASSQTRGPYEQYF.

This rearrangement joins TRBV27 to TRBJ2-5; D may be TRBD2 (5 bases). The end of the DNA aligns better with TRBJ2-7, so the J call may be wrong. Germline V gives CDR1 MNHEY, CDR2 SMNVEV (reference sequence). This CDR3 region has 13 residues. The CDR3 nucleotides are TGTGCCAGCAGCCCCGTACGGGAATACGAGCAGTACTTC. Protein: CASSPVREYEQYF.

The rearrangement uses TRBV7-9 and TRBJ2-5; 10 nucleotides align to TRBD1. The closer fit of TRBJ2-7 to the DNA end suggests the J call may be wrong. Looked up from germline, CDR1 is SEHNR and CDR2 is FQNEAQ (reference sequence). The CDR3 loop spans 16 amino acids. This CDR3 is CASSPSGQGPSYEQYF. The CDR3 nucleotides read TGTGCCAGCAGCCCCTCGGGACAGGGGCCTTCCTACGAGCAGTACTTC.

This clone was seen a few times. The rearrangement joins TRBV4-3 to TRBJ2-1, with 9 bases matching TRBD2. J was trimmed by 8 bases and V by 4 bases; bases with no gene match: 15. CDR3 length: 17 amino acids. Germline V gene data show CDR1 as LGHNA and CDR2 as YSLEER. CDR3 loop: CASSPPAGGGALDEQFF. CDR3 nucleotides: TGCGCCAGCAGCCCACCGGCGGGCGGGGGGGCCTTAGATGAGCAGTTCTTC.

This clone was counted a few times. The CDR3 nucleotides are TGTGCCAGCAGCCAAGACCCCCGTCGGTACAATGAGCAGTTCTTC. It yields the protein CASSQDPRRYNEQFF. The V and J genes are TRBV4-2 and TRBJ2-1; unclear D gene. The CDR3 runs 15 residues. The germline V gene encodes CDR1 LGHNA and CDR2 YNFKEQ. Between the trimmed V and J ends, which lost 0 bases and 4 bases, there was a span of 10 bases.

The genes are TRBV4-3 and TRBJ1-4, with D possibly matching TRBD1 (5 bases). This CDR3 comprises 15 residues. V was shortened by 0 bases and J by 5 bases, with 10 bases between the two germline ends. In germline, CDR1 is LGHNA, CDR2 YSLEER. In DNA, the CDR3 is TGCGCCAGCAGCCAAGATACAGGCCGCAATGAAAAACTGTTTTTT. Amino acids: CASSQDTGRNEKLFF.

This clone is a singleton in its sample. This chain uses TRBV4-1 with TRBJ1-2, with 7 positions matching TRBD1. V lost 0 bases, J lost 0 bases, and 7 bases stayed unmatched. In germline, CDR1 is MGHRA, CDR2 YSYEKL. CDR3 length: 17 amino acids. CDR3 sequence reads: CASSQDRGRGTNYGYTF. CDR3 DNA: TGCGCCAGCAGCCAAGATCGTGGCAGGGGGACTAACTATGGCTACACCTTC.

The V and J genes are TRBV10-2 and TRBJ1-2; 11 positions agree with TRBD1. With 11 bases clipped from V and 4 bases from J, the junction kept 3 bases outside the gene matches. The CDR3 is 12 amino acids. CDR1 WSHSY and CDR2 SAAADI come from the germline V gene. In DNA form, the CDR3 reads TGCGCCGGGACAGGGGGAGGCTATGGCTACACCTTC. It translates to CAGTGGGYGYTF.

This sequence joins TRBV18 and TRBJ1-3, with TRBD1 identical over 7 bases. The CDR3 has 17 residues. V lost 3 bases to trimming and J lost 3 bases; unmatched junction nucleotides: 11. Germline V gene data show CDR1 as KGHSH and CDR2 as LQKENI. The CDR3, as DNA: TGTGCCAGCTCACCGGTCGGGACAGTGGAGATTGGAAACACCATATATTTT. Amino acid sequence: CASSPVGTVEIGNTIYF.

This sequence joins TRBV5-5 and TRBJ1-6; TRBD1 matches 9 bases. Germline CDR1 reads SGHKS; CDR2 reads YYEKEE (reference sequence). The CDR3 covers 15 residues. V gave up 2 bases and J gave up 7 bases; unmatched junction bases: 4. The CDR3 sequence: CASSLQGARNSPLHF. CDR3 DNA: TGTGCCAGCAGCTTACAGGGGGCAAGGAATTCACCCCTCCACTTT.

The chain uses TRBV7-2 and TRBJ1-5, with TRBD1 matching 9 bases. Germline V gives CDR1 SGHTA, CDR2 FQGNSA. V lost 3 bases to trimming and J lost 6 bases; unmatched junction nucleotides: 6. The CDR3 contains 15 residues. CDR3 coding DNA: TGTGCCAGCAGCTTTACAGGGGGCGCGGGTCAGCCCCAGCATTTT. Residues: CASSFTGGAGQPQHF.

This clone was detected only a few times. The V and J genes are TRBV11-2 and TRBJ1-4; D gene ambiguous. V was clipped by 2 bases and J by 8 bases, with 9 bases between them. The CDR3 loop spans 13 amino acids. CDR1 SGHAT and CDR2 FQNNGV come from the germline V gene. CDR3 DNA: TGTGCCAGCAGCTTATGGGCGGGGGAAAAACTGTTTTTT. Translated: CASSLWAGEKLFF.

This chain links TRBV5-1 with TRBJ1-2; D call uncertain. The V gene's germline CDR1 is SGHRS and CDR2 YFSETQ. Trimming left V 0 bases short and J 5 bases short, with 11 bases between. The CDR3 contains 14 residues. CDR3: CASSLDAGRYGYTF. The CDR3 region has the DNA TGCGCCAGCAGCTTGGATGCGGGTAGATATGGCTACACCTTC.

This clone has only a few counts. The chain joins TRBV30 to TRBJ1-5; D is unclear. The V gene's germline CDR1 is GTSNPN and CDR2 SVGIG (reference sequence). Trimming pared 5 bases from V and 1 base from J, leaving 9 bases between. The CDR3 spans 13 residues. The CDR3 region is CAWDDNSNQPQHF. CDR3 nucleotide sequence: TGTGCCTGGGATGACAACAGCAATCAGCCCCAGCATTTT.

The CDR3 protein is CASSFSGLGSGNTIYF. In DNA form, the CDR3 reads TGTGCCAGCAGTTTCTCGGGACTGGGCTCTGGAAACACCATATATTTT. V is TRBV27 and J is TRBJ1-3, with D possibly matching TRBD1 (5 bases). Germline CDR1 reads MNHEY; CDR2 reads SMNVEV (reference sequence). The CDR3 has 16 residues. Trimming shortened V by 3 bases and J by 0 bases, and 12 bases separated the two germline ends.

The gene calls are TRBV6-5 and TRBJ2-5; D ambiguous. Between the trimmed V and J ends, which lost 2 bases and 5 bases, there was a span of 3 bases. The germline V gene encodes CDR1 MNHEY and CDR2 SVGAGI. CDR3 length: 11 amino acids. CDR3 nucleotides: TGTGCCAGCAGTTACGGCGAGACCCAGTACTTC. Protein sequence: CASSYGETQYF.

This chain uses TRBV14 with TRBJ2-7; D may be TRBD2 (5 bases). The CDR3 is made up of 12 amino acids. V was trimmed by 5 bases and J by 5 bases, leaving 10 bases between them. The germline V gene encodes CDR1 SGHDN and CDR2 FVKESK. In DNA, the CDR3 is TGTGCCAGCAGCTTATCGAGGGACGAGCAGTACTTC. Translating it yields CASSLSRDEQYF.